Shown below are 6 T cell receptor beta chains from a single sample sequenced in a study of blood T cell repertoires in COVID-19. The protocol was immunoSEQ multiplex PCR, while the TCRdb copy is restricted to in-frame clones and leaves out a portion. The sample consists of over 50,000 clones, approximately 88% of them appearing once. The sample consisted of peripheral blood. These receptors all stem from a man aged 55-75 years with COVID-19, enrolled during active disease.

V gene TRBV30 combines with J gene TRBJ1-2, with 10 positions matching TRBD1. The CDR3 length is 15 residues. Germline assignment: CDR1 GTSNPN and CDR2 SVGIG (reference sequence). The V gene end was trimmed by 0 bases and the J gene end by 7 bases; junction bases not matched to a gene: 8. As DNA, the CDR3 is TGTGCCTGGAGTGTACCGGGACAGGGGATAATTGGCTACACCTTC. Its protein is CAWSVPGQGIIGYTF.

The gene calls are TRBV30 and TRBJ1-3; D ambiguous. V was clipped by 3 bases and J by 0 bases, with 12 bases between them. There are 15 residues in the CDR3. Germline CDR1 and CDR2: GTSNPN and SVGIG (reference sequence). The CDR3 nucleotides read TGTGCCTGGAGAGCTCTCTTGAGCTCTGGAAACACCATATATTTT. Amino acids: CAWRALLSSGNTIYF.

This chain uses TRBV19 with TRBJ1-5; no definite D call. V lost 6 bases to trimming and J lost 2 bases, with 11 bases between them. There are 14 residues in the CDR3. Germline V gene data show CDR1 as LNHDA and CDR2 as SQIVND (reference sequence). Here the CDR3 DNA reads TGTGCCAGTAGGGAGCTCGCGGGCAATCAGCCCCAGCATTTT. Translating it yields CASRELAGNQPQHF.

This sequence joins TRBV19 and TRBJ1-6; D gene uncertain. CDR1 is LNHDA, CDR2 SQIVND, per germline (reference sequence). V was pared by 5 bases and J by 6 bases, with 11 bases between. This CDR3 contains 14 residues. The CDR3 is CASSGRFFNSPLHF. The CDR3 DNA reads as TGTGCCAGTAGTGGCAGGTTCTTTAATTCACCCCTCCACTTT. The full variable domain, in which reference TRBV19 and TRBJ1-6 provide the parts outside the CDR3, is DGGITQSPKYLFRKEGQNVTLSCEQNLNHDAMYWYRQDPGQGLRLIYYSQIVNDFQKGDIAEGYSVSREKKESFPLTVTSAQKNPTAFYLCASSGRFFNSPLHFGNGTRLTVT.

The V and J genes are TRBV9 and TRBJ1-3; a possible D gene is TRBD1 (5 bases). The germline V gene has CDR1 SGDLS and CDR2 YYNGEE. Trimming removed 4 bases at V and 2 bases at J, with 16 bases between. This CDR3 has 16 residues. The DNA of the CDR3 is TGTGCCAGCAGCCCCAGGGCCTCAAACCCTGGAAACACCATATATTTT. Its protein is CASSPRASNPGNTIYF.

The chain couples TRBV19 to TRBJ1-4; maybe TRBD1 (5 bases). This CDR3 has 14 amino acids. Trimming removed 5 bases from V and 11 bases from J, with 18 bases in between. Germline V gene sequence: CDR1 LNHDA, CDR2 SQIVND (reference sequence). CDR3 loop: CASSPSLQAGKLFF. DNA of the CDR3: TGTGCCAGTAGTCCCTCCCTCCAAGCAGGGAAACTGTTTTTT.